This TCR beta chain was sequenced in a study of identical twins. Template switching added a universal primer binding site, and final cDNA carried unique molecular identifiers. A single record per CDR3 protein comes from TCRdb applying MiXCR to the 5' RACE reads. Here the sample spans 350,000 to 600,000 distinct CDR3 sequences, 14% being singletons. On this clonotype itself: No antigen is known for it.

Study-wide findings and caveats: Sharing of beta out-of-frame sequences by twins showed a weaker excess. Out-of-frame alpha sequences common to twins were enriched for low generation probability. Potential partial confounding of zero-insertion analyses by invariant MAIT and iNKT cells was noted.

Germline-derived CDR1 and CDR2 are SQVTM and ANQGSEA. V lost 4 bases and J lost 3, with 11 bases in between. This CDR3 has 13 amino acids. The same data also went into a second study, on yellow fever vaccine responses in identical twins.

What was sequenced was CD4+ T cells sorted from blood. The chain has TRBV29-1 and TRBJ2-3, with D maybe TRBD2 (5 bases). This clonotype originated in a woman aged 18 to 35 in good health. DNA of the CDR3: TGCAGCGTTGCGCGCGGGCCTACAGATACGCAGTATTTT. Protein: CSVARGPTDTQYF.